Listed below are T cell receptor beta chains from one sample, sequenced in a study of shared clonotypes between healthy human individuals. Libraries were prepared by immunoSEQ multiplex PCR; TCRdb keeps only in-frame clonotypes and omits some of them. The sample holds 2,500,000 or so clones, around 94% seen once. The sequencing input was naive CD4+ T cells sorted from blood. These receptors all stem from a man between 18 and 35 years old in good health. CDR3s include the opening cysteine and the closing phenylalanine or tryptophan. The D gene is left open where the match is weak. The listing skips clone size in some rows; elsewhere it reads once, few, many or a size class.

D gene | clone size | J gene | V gene | CDR3 DNA | CDR3 protein
. | . | TRBJ2-5 | TRBV7-9 | TGTGCCAGCAGCCTATTTGGAGGGACAAACCAAGAGACCCAGTACTTC | CASSLFGGTNQETQYF
. | . | TRBJ2-7 | TRBV4-3 | TGCGCCAGCAGCCAAGATCGGTATGCCTACGAGCAGTACTTC | CASSQDRYAYEQYF
TRBD1 | . | TRBJ1-3 | TRBV7-9 | TGTGCCAGCAGCTTAGACAGGGGGTCGGGAAACACCATATATTTT | CASSLDRGSGNTIYF
. | . | TRBJ2-7 | TRBV30 | TGTGCCTCCGCTGCTATACCCTACGAGCAGTACTTC | CASAAIPYEQYF
. | . | TRBJ2-2 | TRBV18 | TGTGCCAGCTCACCACCGCGCAGGGGCCTAGGGGAGCTGTTTTTT | CASSPPRRGLGELFF
TRBD1 | . | TRBJ2-1 | TRBV19 | TGTGCCAGTAGTTCACAGGGGGTAATGGGGAATGAGCAGTTCTTC | CASSSQGVMGNEQFF
. | . | TRBJ2-1 | TRBV11-3 | TGTGCCAGCAGCTTAAGCCCAGTCTCTAATGAGCAGTTCTTC | CASSLSPVSNEQFF
. | . | TRBJ1-4 | TRBV7-9 | TGTGCCAGCAGCTTTGACCTGATTAATGAAAAACTGTTTTTT | CASSFDLINEKLFF
. | . | TRBJ1-1 | TRBV9 | TGTGCCAGCAGCGTAGTTGGACCGAACACTGAAGCTTTCTTT | CASSVVGPNTEAFF
. | . | TRBJ1-1 | TRBV7-2 | TGTGCCAGCAGCTTAGGCCCAAGCCTCGGCGGAGGGGGACACCAAGCTTTCTTT | CASSLGPSLGGGGHQAFF
TRBD1 | . | TRBJ2-7 | TRBV5-1 | TGCGCCAGCAGCTTGGGACAGGGGGCATACGAGCAGTACTTC | CASSLGQGAYEQYF
TRBD1 | . | TRBJ2-5 | TRBV7-2 | TGTGCCAGCAGCTCCGTCAGGGGGCCTCAAGAGACCCAGTACTTC | CASSSVRGPQETQYF
. | . | TRBJ2-4 | TRBV6-1 | TGTGCCAGCAGTGAAGCACGGGGCACCACTGGAAACATTCAGTACTTC | CASSEARGTTGNIQYF
. | . | TRBJ1-5 | TRBV25-1 | TGTGCCAGCAGTGGGCGGACGAGCAATCAGCCCCAGCATTTT | CASSGRTSNQPQHF
. | . | TRBJ1-1 | TRBV5-1 | TGCGCCAGCAGCTTCGCGGGGGGAGTAAACACTGAAGCTTTCTTT | CASSFAGGVNTEAFF
TRBD1 | . | TRBJ1-6 | TRBV5-1 | TGCGCCAGCAGGCAAGACTTAGACAGGGGGTATTCACCCCTCCACTTT | CASRQDLDRGYSPLHF
TRBD1 | few | TRBJ1-2 | TRBV10-3 | TGTGCCATCAGGGGGGTGGGGACAGCCGATTCTGGAGGCTACACCTTC | CAIRGVGTADSGGYTF
TRBD2 | . | TRBJ2-2 | TRBV5-1 | TGCGCCAGCAGCTCGGGACTAGCGAACACCGGGGAGCTGTTTTTT | CASSSGLANTGELFF
TRBD1 | . | TRBJ1-1 | TRBV6-1 | TGTGCCAGCATCGGACAGGCGCACACTGAAGCTTTCTTT | CASIGQAHTEAFF
. | . | TRBJ1-5 | TRBV19 | TGTGCCAGTAGTATGTTGGGGCAGCCCCAGCATTTT | CASSMLGQPQHF
. | . | TRBJ1-6 | TRBV5-6 | TGTGCCAGCAGCCTGGGATGGAATTCACCCCTCCACTTT | CASSLGWNSPLHF
. | . | TRBJ2-3 | TRBV9 | TGTGCCAGCAGCGCCGACACTAGGGGGACAGATACGCAGTATTTT | CASSADTRGTDTQYF
TRBD1 | . | TRBJ2-7 | TRBV7-6 | TGTGCCAGCAGCCCCATGGCGGGACAGGGATCCTACGAGCAGTACTTC | CASSPMAGQGSYEQYF
. | . | TRBJ1-3 | TRBV6-1 | TGTGCCAGCAGTGAAGACGGGGCTTCGGGAAACACCATATATTTT | CASSEDGASGNTIYF
TRBD1 | . | TRBJ1-5 | TRBV11-2 | TGTGCCAGCAGTTTGACAGGGGGTTCGGCTCAGCCCCAGCATTTT | CASSLTGGSAQPQHF
TRBD1 | . | TRBJ1-3 | TRBV29-1 | TGCAGCGTTGATAACAGGGGTGGTGGAAACACCATATATTTT | CSVDNRGGGNTIYF
. | . | TRBJ1-6 | TRBV5-1 | TGCGCCAGCAGCTTTAGCTCCTATAATTCACCCCTCCACTTT | CASSFSSYNSPLHF
TRBD1 | . | TRBJ1-6 | TRBV14 | TGTGCCAGCAGCCGAACGGACAGGGCCTATAATTCACCCCTCCACTTT | CASSRTDRAYNSPLHF
TRBD2 | . | TRBJ2-2 | TRBV6-6 | TGTGCCAGCAGTTACGGGGGACTAATGTCCGGGGAGCTGTTTTTT | CASSYGGLMSGELFF
TRBD1 | once | TRBJ1-6 | TRBV11-2 | TGTGCCAGCAGCTTGGGACAGGGAAATTCACCCCTCCACTTT | CASSLGQGNSPLHF
. | . | TRBJ2-7 | TRBV6-5 | TGTGCCAGCAACCAGAGGGGCGCCCGCTCCTACGAGCAGTACTTC | CASNQRGARSYEQYF
TRBD1 | . | TRBJ1-4 | TRBV6-5 | TGTGCCAGCAGAGAGACAGGGATCCACTTTTTT | CASRETGIHFF
TRBD2 | once | TRBJ2-3 | TRBV6-6 | TGTGCCAGCAGTTCGGGACTAGCGGGGGGCACAGATACGCAGTATTTT | CASSSGLAGGTDTQYF
. | . | TRBJ1-2 | TRBV30 | TGTGCCTGGAGTCGCGGAGGGCTAAACCCCGGCTACACCTTC | CAWSRGGLNPGYTF
. | . | TRBJ1-1 | TRBV7-9 | TGTGCCAGCAGCTTAGTAGGGGGGCTTACTGAAGCTTTCTTT | CASSLVGGLTEAFF
. | once | TRBJ2-7 | TRBV7-2 | TGTGCCAGCAGCTTAGTTGGTAACTTCATCTACGAGCAGTACTTC | CASSLVGNFIYEQYF
TRBD2 | . | TRBJ2-3 | TRBV5-1 | TGCGCCAGCAGTCTTGCGGGGGGCCACACAGATACGCAGTATTTT | CASSLAGGHTDTQYF
. | . | TRBJ1-1 | TRBV6-5 | TGTGCCAGCAGTTACTCAGGCGAAGCGGAGGACACTGAAGCTTTCTTT | CASSYSGEAEDTEAFF
TRBD1 | . | TRBJ1-3 | TRBV25-1 | TGTGCCAGCAGTGAATCTCCGGGACAGGGGAGCTCTGGAAACACCATATATTTT | CASSESPGQGSSGNTIYF
. | . | TRBJ1-2 | TRBV4-3 | TGCGCCAGCAGCCAAGCGCACAGTTCTAACTATGGCTACACCTTC | CASSQAHSSNYGYTF
TRBD1 | . | TRBJ2-1 | TRBV5-1 | TGCGCCAGCAGCACCGGACAGGGGACCCCCAATGAGCAGTTCTTC | CASSTGQGTPNEQFF